This TCR beta chain was identified during a study of shared clonotypes between healthy human individuals. Naive-designated CD8 cells lacked CD45RO, were positively enriched for CCR7, and omitted terminally differentiated effector memory CD45RA+ cells. The repertoire was sequenced with immunoSEQ multiplex PCR; TCRdb's copy has only in-frame clones and lacks some. The sample records some 2 million clones, about 95% being singletons. The specimen was naive CD8+ T cells sorted from blood. The receptor was derived from a man aged 18-30 years in good health.

CDR3 in amino acids: CASSHVDQEQYF. The CDR3 DNA follows: TGTGCCAGCAGCCACGTGGATCAGGAGCAGTACTTC. The gene calls are TRBV7-9 and TRBJ2-7; D uncertain. V was trimmed by 5 bases and J by 7 bases, leaving 12 bases between them. The CDR3 runs 12 residues. Germline CDR1 is SEHNR and CDR2 is FQNEAQ (reference sequence).